This is a list of T cell receptor beta chains from one sample in a study of shared clonotypes between healthy human individuals. This table comes from immunoSEQ multiplex PCR, and its TCRdb copy is limited to in-frame clones, with some not included. The repertoire includes more than 2 million clones, 85% to 95% of them detected once, and 0.13% sits in the top ten. The source material was naive CD4+ T cells sorted from blood. These receptors came from a man aged 18 to 29 in good health. The CDR3 runs from the conserved cysteine through the conserved F or W. D genes are given only for firm matches. Size tells how often a clone was seen (once, few, many) or the class of an expanded clone, and some rows leave it out.

>NA|TRBJ1-2|NA|TRBV7-2
TGTGCCAGCAGCAAGGCCCCGACAGTTAACTATGGCTACACCTTC
CASSKAPTVNYGYTF
>NA|TRBJ2-7|NA|TRBV7-9
TGTGCCAGCAGCCGCGATGGGGCCAACTACGAGCAGTACTTC
CASSRDGANYEQYF
>NA|TRBJ2-1|NA|TRBV29-1
TGCAGCGTCTCGACGTCGACCTACAATGAGCAGTTCTTC
CSVSTSTYNEQFF
>NA|TRBJ1-6|NA|TRBV6-5
TGTGCCAGCACCAAGGGGCCCAGGGCACCCCTCCACTTT
CASTKGPRAPLHF
>NA|TRBJ1-2|NA|TRBV9
TGTGCCAGCAGCCCCCCTAACTATGGCTACACCTTC
CASSPPNYGYTF
>NA|TRBJ2-6|NA|TRBV9
TGTGCCAGCAGCGGAGGTGTCGGTGGCAGACCCTACTCTGGGGCCAACGTCCTGACTTTC
CASSGGVGGRPYSGANVLTF
>NA|TRBJ2-5|TRBD1|TRBV5-4
TGTGCCAGCAGCCTACGGGACAGTTTTAAGACCCAGTACTTC
CASSLRDSFKTQYF
>NA|TRBJ1-1|TRBD1|TRBV19
TGTGCCAGTAGTACACAGGGGGCTAACACTGAAGCTTTCTTT
CASSTQGANTEAFF
>NA|TRBJ1-5|NA|TRBV4-1
TGCGCCAGCAGTCGTACCAGGGATAGCAATCAGCCCCAGCATTTT
CASSRTRDSNQPQHF
>once|TRBJ1-2|NA|TRBV7-2
TGTGCCAGCAGCTTAGCTCGGACACTCACTGCCGGTGGCTACACCTTC
CASSLARTLTAGGYTF
>NA|TRBJ2-2|TRBD2|TRBV5-4
TGTGCCAGCAGCATGCTAGCGGGAGGGGCCGGGGAGCTGTTTTTT
CASSMLAGGAGELFF
>NA|TRBJ1-5|NA|TRBV19
TGTGCCAGTAGTACCCTGAGCAGCGGCAATCAGCCCCAGCATTTT
CASSTLSSGNQPQHF
>NA|TRBJ1-5|NA|TRBV10-3
TGTGCCATCGGAAAGGACAGTAATAGCAATCAGCCCCAGCATTTT
CAIGKDSNSNQPQHF
>once|TRBJ2-3|NA|TRBV7-9
TGTGCCAGCAGCCCCTCAGCAGATACGCAGTATTTT
CASSPSADTQYF
>NA|TRBJ2-2|TRBD2|TRBV5-1
TGCGCCAGCAGCTCTCGGCTAGCGGGAAACACCGGGGAGCTGTTTTTT
CASSSRLAGNTGELFF
>once|TRBJ1-3|NA|TRBV5-1
TGCGCCAGCAGCAGAGGGGACACACGCTCTGGAAACACCATATATTTT
CASSRGDTRSGNTIYF
>NA|TRBJ2-7|NA|TRBV19
TGTGCCAGTATCGCCCTAGACCGACCTTACGAGCAGTACTTC
CASIALDRPYEQYF
>NA|TRBJ1-3|TRBD1|TRBV5-4
TGTGCCAGCAGCTTCGACAGGGTACCCCCCCTTTATTTT
CASSFDRVPPLYF
>NA|TRBJ2-5|NA|TRBV27
TGTGCCAGCAGTTTAAACTCGCTATTAATAACTGGCTGGGAGACCCAGTACTTC
CASSLNSLLITGWETQYF
>NA|TRBJ2-7|NA|TRBV7-2
TGTGCCAGCAGCCCTACTTCCTACGAGCAGTACTTC
CASSPTSYEQYF
>NA|TRBJ2-7|NA|TRBV7-2
TGTGCCAGCAGCTTATCTCTATCCGTGTCGCGGGTCGAGCAGTACTTC
CASSLSLSVSRVEQYF
>NA|TRBJ2-7|TRBD2|TRBV7-2
TGTGCCAGCAGTTCAGAGCGGGGATACTCCTACGAGCAGTACTTC
CASSSERGYSYEQYF
>NA|TRBJ2-5|TRBD1|TRBV25-1
TGTGCCAGCAGGGAACAGGGGGCTCTATCAGAGACCCAGTACTTC
CASREQGALSETQYF
>NA|TRBJ2-5|NA|TRBV7-2
TGTGCCAGCAGCTTGATTTCCGACACGCTGCAGTACTTC
CASSLISDTLQYF
>NA|TRBJ2-7|NA|TRBV19
TGTGCCAGTAGTATATGGGGGCGCGAGCAGTACTTC
CASSIWGREQYF
>few|TRBJ1-1|NA|TRBV7-9
TGTGCCAGCAGCTGGGGACTCAACACTGAAGCTTTCTTT
CASSWGLNTEAFF